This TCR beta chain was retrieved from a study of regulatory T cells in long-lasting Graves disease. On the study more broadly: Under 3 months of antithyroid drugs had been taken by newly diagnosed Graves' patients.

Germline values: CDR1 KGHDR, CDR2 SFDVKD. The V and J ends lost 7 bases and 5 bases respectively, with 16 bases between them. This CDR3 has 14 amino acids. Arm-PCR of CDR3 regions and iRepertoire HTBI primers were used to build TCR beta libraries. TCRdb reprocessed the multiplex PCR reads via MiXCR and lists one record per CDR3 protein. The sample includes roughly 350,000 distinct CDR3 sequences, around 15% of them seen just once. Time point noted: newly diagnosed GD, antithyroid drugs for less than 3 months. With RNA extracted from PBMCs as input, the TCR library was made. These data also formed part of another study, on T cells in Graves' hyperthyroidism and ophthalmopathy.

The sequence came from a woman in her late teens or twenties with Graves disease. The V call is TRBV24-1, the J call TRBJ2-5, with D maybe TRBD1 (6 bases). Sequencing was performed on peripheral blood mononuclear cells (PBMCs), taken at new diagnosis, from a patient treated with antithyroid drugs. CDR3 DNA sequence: TGTGCCACCAGCGGGACAAGGGGCATTGAGACCCAGTACTTC. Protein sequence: CATSGTRGIETQYF.